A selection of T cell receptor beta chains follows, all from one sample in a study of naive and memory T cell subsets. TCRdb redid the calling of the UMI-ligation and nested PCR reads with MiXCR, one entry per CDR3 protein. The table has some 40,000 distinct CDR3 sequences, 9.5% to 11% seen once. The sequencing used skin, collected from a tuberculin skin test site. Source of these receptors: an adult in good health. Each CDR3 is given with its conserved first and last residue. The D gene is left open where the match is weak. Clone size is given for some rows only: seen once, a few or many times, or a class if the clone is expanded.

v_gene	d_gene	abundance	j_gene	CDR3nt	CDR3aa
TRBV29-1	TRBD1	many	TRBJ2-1	TGCAGCGTCCAATCAGGTTGGGACAGGGGGTCGTTCTTC	CSVQSGWDRGSFF
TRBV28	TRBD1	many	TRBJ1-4	TGTGCCAGCAGTTTCCACAGGGGCGCTAATGAAAAACTGTTTTTT	CASSFHRGANEKLFF
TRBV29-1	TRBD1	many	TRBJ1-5	TGCAGCGTGGCAGGCGGGACAGGGAGGTCAGGTCAGCCCCAGCATTTT	CSVAGGTGRSGQPQHF
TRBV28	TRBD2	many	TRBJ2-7	TGTGCCAGCAGTTTAGCGGGAGGTTCCTACGAGCAGTACTTC	CASSLAGGSYEQYF
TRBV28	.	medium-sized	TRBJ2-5	TGTGCCAGCAGTCGAGGGGGAGGGGGTCGCAGGGAGACCCAGTACTTC	CASSRGGGGRRETQYF
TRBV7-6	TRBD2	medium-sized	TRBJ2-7	TGTGCCAGCAGCCGATTTAGCGGGGACACCTACGAGCAGTACTTC	CASSRFSGDTYEQYF
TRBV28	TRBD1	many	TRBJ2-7	TGTGCCAGCAGTTTAGGGACAGGGGCGAAGGGACGGTACTTC	CASSLGTGAKGRYF
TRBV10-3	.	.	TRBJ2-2	TGTGCCATCAGTGAAGGTGGTCACCAAGGGGAGCTGTTTTTT	CAISEGGHQGELFF
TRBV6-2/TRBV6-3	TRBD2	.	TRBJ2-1	TGTGCCAGCAGTTACTATCTAGCGGAAACCTACAATGAGCAGTTCTTC	CASSYYLAETYNEQFF
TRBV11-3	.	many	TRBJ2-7	TGTGCCAGCGCTCTCCGGGACACCACCTCCTACGAGCAGTACTTC	CASALRDTTSYEQYF
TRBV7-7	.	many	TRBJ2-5	TGTGCTAGCAGCTCCGGGACGGTACATGGGGAGACCCAGTACTTC	CASSSGTVHGETQYF
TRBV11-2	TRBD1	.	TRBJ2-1	TGTGCCAGCAGCTTAGCGGGACAGGGGATATACAATGAGCAGTTCTTC	CASSLAGQGIYNEQFF
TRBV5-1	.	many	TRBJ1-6	TGCGCCAGCAGCATGAGGACAGCGAATAATTCACCCCTCCACTTT	CASSMRTANNSPLHF
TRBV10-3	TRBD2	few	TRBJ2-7	TGTGCCATCAGGGGTCTAGCGGGAGGCTCCTACGAGCAGTACTTC	CAIRGLAGGSYEQYF
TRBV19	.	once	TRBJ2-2	TGTGCCAGTAGTATACTGGGGGGTGGGACACTAAACACCGGGGAGCTGTTTTTT	CASSILGGGTLNTGELFF
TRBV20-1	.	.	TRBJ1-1	TGCAGTGCTAGGGTTAGGCAGGAACGATTCCAACCTCAAGCTTTCTTT	CSARVRQERFQPQAFF
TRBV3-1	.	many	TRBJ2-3	TGTGCCAGCAGCCCTCAGGGAGATACGCAGTATTTT	CASSPQGDTQYF
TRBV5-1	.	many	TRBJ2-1	TGCGCCAAGGACTATTTGAGAGAGAATGAGCAGTTCTTC	CAKDYLRENEQFF
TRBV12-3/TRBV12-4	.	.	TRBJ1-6	TGTGCCAGCAGTTATATAACCAGACGGAATTCACCCCTCCACTTT	CASSYITRRNSPLHF
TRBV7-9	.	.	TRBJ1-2	TGTGCCAGCAGCTTAGATGGGGGCCTTCGCTATGGCTACACCTTC	CASSLDGGLRYGYTF
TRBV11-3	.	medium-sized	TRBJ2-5	TGTGCCAGCAGCTTCCCAACAGAGACCCAGTACTTC	CASSFPTETQYF
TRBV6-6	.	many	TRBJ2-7	TGTGCCAGCAATGCGGACAGCGCGAGCTCCTACGAGCAGTACTTC	CASNADSASSYEQYF
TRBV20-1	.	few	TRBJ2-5	TGCAGTGCTGCAAACCCTAGCGCAATCCAAGAGACCCAGTACTTC	CSAANPSAIQETQYF
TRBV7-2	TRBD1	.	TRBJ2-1	TGTGCCAGCAGCTTAGTTTGGGTTCGACAGGGGGCCGACAATGAGCAGTTCTTC	CASSLVWVRQGADNEQFF
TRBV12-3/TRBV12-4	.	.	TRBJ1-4	TGTGCCAGCAGAGGGACGGATGAAAAACTGTTTTTT	CASRGTDEKLFF
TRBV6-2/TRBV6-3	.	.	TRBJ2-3	TGTGCCAGCAGTTACCGTAGGCGAGACCCCTTGGATGTGACAGATACGCAGTATTTT	CASSYRRRDPLDVTDTQYF
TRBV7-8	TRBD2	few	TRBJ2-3	TGTGCCAGCACCTTAGGGATTAGCGGGGGGGCCGTATCAGATACGCAGTATTTT	CASTLGISGGAVSDTQYF
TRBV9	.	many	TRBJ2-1	TGTGCCAGCAGCGTAGATGACCGAATTAGAACCGGTGAGCAGTTCTTC	CASSVDDRIRTGEQFF
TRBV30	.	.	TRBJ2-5	TGTGCCTGGGCCAGGGGTGAGACCCAGTACTTC	CAWARGETQYF
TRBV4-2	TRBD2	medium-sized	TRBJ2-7	TGTGCCAGCAGCCAAGTCGTTAGCGGGGGGCACAAGGACGAGCAGTACTTC	CASSQVVSGGHKDEQYF
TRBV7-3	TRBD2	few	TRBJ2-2	TGTGCCAGCAGCTTATCTAGCGGGAACACCGGGGAGCTGTTTTTT	CASSLSSGNTGELFF
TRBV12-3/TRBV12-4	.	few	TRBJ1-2	TGTGCCAGCAACCTACAGGGAGCTAACTATGGCTACACCTTC	CASNLQGANYGYTF
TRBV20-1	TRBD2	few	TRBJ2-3	TGCAGTGCTATGCCCCCCCCAGCGGGGGGGAACACAGATACGCAGTATTTT	CSAMPPPAGGNTDTQYF
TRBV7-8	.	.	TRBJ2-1	TGTGCCAGCAGCCCCAGACAGGACAATGAGCAGTTCTTC	CASSPRQDNEQFF
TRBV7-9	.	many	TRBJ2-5	TGTGCCAGCAGCTTAAGGGGGACACCCCAAGAGACCCAGTACTTC	CASSLRGTPQETQYF
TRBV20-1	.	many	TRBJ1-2	TGCAGTGCTAGAAACAGATTAAACTATGGCTACACCTTC	CSARNRLNYGYTF
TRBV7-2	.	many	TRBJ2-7	TGTGCCAGCAGCTTAGGGCAGTCCACCTACGAGCAGTACTTC	CASSLGQSTYEQYF
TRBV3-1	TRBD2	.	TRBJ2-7	TGTGCCAGCAGCCAAGCGGGGGGACAGTACTTC	CASSQAGGQYF
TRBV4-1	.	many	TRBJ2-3	TGCGCCAGCAGCCAACGAGAGGGGGATACGCAGTATTTT	CASSQREGDTQYF
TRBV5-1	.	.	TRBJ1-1	TGCGCCAGCACCTTGGGGCCGGGCACTGAAGCTTTCTTT	CASTLGPGTEAFF
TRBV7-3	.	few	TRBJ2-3	TGTGCCAGCAGTGGGAGTGGGCAGGTAGATACGCAGTATTTT	CASSGSGQVDTQYF
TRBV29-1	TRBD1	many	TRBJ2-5	TGCAGCGGAAACAGGGGCCCCCGGGAGACCCAGTACTTC	CSGNRGPRETQYF
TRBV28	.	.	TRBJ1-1	TGTGCCAGCACTCGGGGGAGGGGAACTGAAGCTTTCTTT	CASTRGRGTEAFF
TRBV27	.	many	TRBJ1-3	TGTGCCAGCAGTCCTGCTGTGCAGAGAGAAAACACCATATATTTT	CASSPAVQRENTIYF
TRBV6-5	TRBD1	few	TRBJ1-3	TGTGCCAGCAGTATACAGGGGGCTGGAAACACCATATATTTT	CASSIQGAGNTIYF
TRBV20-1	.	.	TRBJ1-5	TGCAGTGCTATACAGACTCCCGATAGCAATCAGCCCCAGCATTTT	CSAIQTPDSNQPQHF
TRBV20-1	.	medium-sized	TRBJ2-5	TGCAGTGCTAGAAAGCGGGTCCTCGAGACCCAGTACTTC	CSARKRVLETQYF
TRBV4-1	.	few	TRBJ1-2	TGCGCCAGCAGCCCTTTTCGATCGGGGGGCTCCTATGGCTACACCTTC	CASSPFRSGGSYGYTF
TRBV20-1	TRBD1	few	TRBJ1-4	TGCAGTGCTAGAGCGTGGACAGGGGGCGCCGGGGCAACTAATGAAAAACTGTTTTTT	CSARAWTGGAGATNEKLFF
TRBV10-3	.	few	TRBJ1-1	TGTGCCATCAGTAAAGACACTATGAACACTGAAGCTTTCTTT	CAISKDTMNTEAFF
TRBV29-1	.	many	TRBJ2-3	TGCAGCGTTGGCCAGGGGGGAGATACGCAGTATTTT	CSVGQGGDTQYF
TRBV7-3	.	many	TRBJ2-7	TGTGCCAGCAGCCCGGGACCGGGGTACGAGCAGTACTTC	CASSPGPGYEQYF
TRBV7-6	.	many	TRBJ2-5	TGTGCCAGCAGCTTAGTTGGCCAGCGTCCCCAAGAGACCCAGTACTTC	CASSLVGQRPQETQYF